The rows below give T cell receptor beta chains drawn from one sample of a study of blood T cell repertoires in COVID-19. Assay: immunoSEQ multiplex PCR; the TCRdb copy retains only in-frame clones and omits some. The sample gives 150,000 to 200,000 clones, roughly 84% of which show up once; 13% to 15% is in the top ten. Sequenced input: peripheral blood. These TCRs come from a man in his late teens or twenties with active or convalescent COVID-19. The CDR3 runs from the conserved cysteine through the conserved F or W. A D gene is named only where the DNA matches it firmly. Clone sizes are given selectively: once, few, many, or a class where the clone is expanded.

V	size	J	D	length	DNA	CDR3
TRBV12-3/TRBV12-4	few	TRBJ2-4	-	12	TGTGCCAGCAGTTACAGGACAAACATTCAGTACTTC	CASSYRTNIQYF
TRBV15	once	TRBJ1-1	-	15	TGTGCCACCAGCGCGGAAACCTTGTCGAACACTGAAGCTTTCTTT	CATSAETLSNTEAFF
TRBV7-2	-	TRBJ2-7	-	15	TGTGCCAGCAGCAAAGATTGGGACAACTCCTACGAGCAGTACTTC	CASSKDWDNSYEQYF
TRBV3-1/TRBV3-2	-	TRBJ2-5	TRBD1	14	TGTGCCAGCAGCATCCCGGGACAGCAAGAGACCCAGTACTTC	CASSIPGQQETQYF
TRBV11-2	-	TRBJ2-1	TRBD2	13	TGTGCCAGCAGCTTAGGGACTAGCGTTGAGCAGTTCTTC	CASSLGTSVEQFF
TRBV30	-	TRBJ2-5	TRBD2	17	TGTGCCTGGACTCGGGGACTAGCGGGGGGGCCACAAGAGACCCAGTACTTC	CAWTRGLAGGPQETQYF
TRBV6-5	-	TRBJ1-3	-	13	TGTGCCAGCACCCGGGGCTCTGGAAACACCATATATTTT	CASTRGSGNTIYF
TRBV5-8	-	TRBJ1-2	-	13	TGTGCCAGCAGCTTTCAGGGAAACTATGGCTACACCTTC	CASSFQGNYGYTF
TRBV18	-	TRBJ1-6	-	16	TGTGCCAGCTCGCGTGGAGCGGATCCCTATAATTCACCCCTCCACTTT	CASSRGADPYNSPLHF
TRBV11-2	-	TRBJ1-2	-	16	TGTGCCAGCAGCTCCGGGCGGGGGAGGTATTACTATGGCTACACCTTC	CASSSGRGRYYYGYTF
TRBV2	few	TRBJ2-7	-	14	TGTGCCAGCAGTACCGGCAGGGCCTCCTACGAGCAGTACTTC	CASSTGRASYEQYF
TRBV19	-	TRBJ2-5	-	14	TGTGCCAGTAGTATAGTTGCAGGGAGGGAGACCCAGTACTTC	CASSIVAGRETQYF
TRBV27	-	TRBJ2-1	TRBD2	17	TGTGCCAGCAGTTTACCCCGGGCGGGAGCTTACCACAATGAGCAGTTCTTC	CASSLPRAGAYHNEQFF
TRBV6-6	-	TRBJ1-3	TRBD1	15	TGTGCCAGCAGTTACGGACAGGGCTCTGGAAACACCATATATTTT	CASSYGQGSGNTIYF
TRBV5-4	medium-sized	TRBJ1-1	-	11	TGTGCCAGCAGCCTAGGAAGTGAAGCTTTCTTT	CASSLGSEAFF